Detailed here is one TCR beta chain. Its antigen is not identified. Sequenced by immunoSEQ multiplex PCR; TCRdb stores in-frame clones only, minus some. The table includes about 140,000 clones, around 92% detected once. These data originate in a study of T cell responses to AZD1222 COVID-19 vaccine. The study, taken as a whole, reports: Vaccine-associated CD4 TCRs ranged over spike, dominating at 160-218 and 743-854. Baseline serology detected seropositivity in only six or seven AZD1222 recipients. None of the repertoires were sampled until the peak T cell response had passed.

The receptor comes from an adult who received the AZD1222 COVID-19 vaccine. The input for sequencing was peripheral blood, taken 28 days after the second AZD1222 dose.

The CDR3 DNA reads as TGCAGCGTTGATTCTGGGATCTTGCAGTACTTC. Translated, it gives CSVDSGILQYF. V gene TRBV29-1 combines with J gene TRBJ2-7, with no clear D. The V gene lost 3 bases and the J gene lost 9 bases, with 12 bases spanning the gap. Germline values: CDR1 SQVTM, CDR2 ANQGSEA. There are 11 residues in the CDR3.